This T cell receptor beta chain was profiled in a study of memory CD4+ T cells and cytomegalovirus serostatus. This clone was observed a few times. Its target is not known. Study observations and caveats: The CMV-associated TCR signature appears largely within the CD4+ memory repertoire. About two fifths of the roughly 150 known CMV-associated TCRbeta sequences appeared in CD4+ memory.

The sort gate was single viable CD3+CD4+CD8-CD45RO+ cells for memory CD4+ T cells. Donors' CMV status reflects serum IgG against pp150, pp28, p38, p52. The germline CDR1 and CDR2 sequences are SGHKS and YYEKEE (reference sequence). V shed 4 bases and J shed 0 bases, with 14 bases lying between them. The CDR3 runs 16 residues. TCRdb's table, derived via immunoSEQ multiplex PCR, lists solely in-frame clones and lacks some. The sample has around 50,000 clones, roughly 78% seen once. Sequenced material: memory CD4+ T cells from blood. This clonotype originated in an adult in good health and CMV-seronegative. The genes are TRBV5-5 and TRBJ1-5; the D is unclear. The CDR3 DNA is TGTGCCAGCAGCACAAACTGGGAACTTAGCAATCAGCCCCAGCATTTT. It codes for CASSTNWELSNQPQHF. Full variable domain (remainder filled in from reference TRBV5-5 and TRBJ1-5): DAGVTQSPTHLIKTRGQQVTLRCSPISGHKSVSWYQQVLGQGPQFIFQYYEKEERGRGNFPDRFSARQFPNYSSELNVNALLLGDSALYLCASSTNWELSNQPQHFGDGTRLSIL.